The present T cell receptor (beta chain) was sequenced within a study of T cell responses to AZD1222 COVID-19 vaccine. Study findings and constraints: White British donors predominated, females outnumbered males, and clonal diversity was possibly underestimated. It was only after the peak T cell response that any repertoires were sampled.

Second-dose recipients at about 4 or about 12 weeks were treated as one pooled group. This CDR3 region has 14 residues. Germline loops: CDR1 MNHEY, CDR2 SVGAGI. The V segment lost 5 bases and the J segment 4 bases; nucleotides outside the gene matches: 5. Produced via immunoSEQ multiplex PCR; TCRdb's table is partial and in-frame only. The sample yields 180,000 or so clones, about 91% seen once. Note on this clone: Its specificity is not known.

This chain uses TRBV6-5 with TRBJ2-3; TRBD1 matches 8 bases. The source of this sequence is an adult who received the AZD1222 COVID-19 vaccine. This material consisted of peripheral blood, taken 28 days after the second AZD1222 dose. The CDR3 sequence is CASSRGQGSDTQYF. CDR3 bases: TGTGCCAGCAGTCGCGGACAGGGCTCAGATACGCAGTATTTT.